Given below is one T cell receptor beta chain in context. The assay was immunoSEQ multiplex PCR, and TCRdb's table has in-frame clones only and misses some. The sample includes 65,000 or so clones, about 81% of them seen just once. Per the germline V gene, CDR1 is SGHNT and CDR2 is YENEEA. V shed 4 bases, J shed 8 bases, and the junction held 14 bases outside the gene matches. The CDR3 totals 17 residues. This sample is part of a study of blood T cell repertoires in COVID-19. This TCR came from a man older than 75 with acute or convalescent COVID-19. Sequencing was done on a sample of peripheral blood. The genes are TRBV11-3 and TRBJ1-4, with 9 bases that match TRBD1. CDR3 region: CASSSAWVGQGNEKLFF. The CDR3 DNA reads TGTGCCAGCAGCTCCGCTTGGGTGGGACAGGGCAACGAAAAACTGTTTTTT.